Listed below are T cell receptor beta chains from one sample, sequenced in a study of shared clonotypes between healthy human individuals. This table comes from immunoSEQ multiplex PCR, and its TCRdb copy is limited to in-frame clones, with some not included. Of about 1 million clones in the sample, roughly 75% were seen once. Sequenced: memory CD4+ T cells sorted from blood. These receptors originate from a man aged 18 to 29 in good health. The conserved cysteine and the conserved F or W are not part of the CDR3 here.

TRBV6-5	TRBJ2-1	ASSYSTGSEI
TRBV19	TRBJ2-3	ASSIVGVTDTQY
TRBV6-1	TRBJ2-2	ATHRTAGELF
TRBV6-1	TRBJ2-6	ASSELGGARSGANVLT
TRBV9	TRBJ2-3	ASSPGLAGGLTDTQY
TRBV19	TRBJ2-3	ASSISLLRGASTDTQY
TRBV5-1	TRBJ2-3	ASSLQGTDTQY
TRBV19	TRBJ2-3	ASSDLRTDTQY
TRBV2	TRBJ2-7	ASAPHRYEQY
TRBV5-1	TRBJ2-2	ASRGTYNTGELF
TRBV7-2	TRBJ2-3	ASRLGRTSGTNTDTQY
TRBV21-1	TRBJ1-1	ASSKATGGRTEAF
TRBV30	TRBJ2-5	AWSADRGREETQY
TRBV5-4	TRBJ1-1	ASSLDTDTEAF
TRBV29-1	TRBJ1-1	SVWATAPLNTEAF
TRBV7-6	TRBJ1-4	ASPTGRNEKLF
TRBV28	TRBJ2-6	ASSRAGASGANVLT
TRBV6-5	TRBJ1-4	ASSPGEKLF
TRBV4-1	TRBJ1-1	ASSRLPPQEAEAF
TRBV7-8	TRBJ1-5	ASSYGGTRGNSNQPQH
TRBV5-1	TRBJ1-4	ASSFDSLNEKLF
TRBV7-2	TRBJ1-2	ASSIPGAPNADGYT
TRBV7-2	TRBJ2-7	ASSLEASGSYEQY
TRBV7-2	TRBJ2-5	ASSLDLFGSQY
TRBV28	TRBJ2-5	ASRDRGRETQY
TRBV6-5	TRBJ1-1	ASSYSHRVNTEAF
TRBV5-1	TRBJ2-1	ASSLGLARVNEQF
TRBV2	TRBJ2-3	AFQPRSETDTQY
TRBV5-1	TRBJ2-3	ASSLWASTDTQY
TRBV6-5	TRBJ2-1	ASNQGSASRNEQF
TRBV29-1	TRBJ2-7	SVLRGVSGSYEQY
TRBV6-1	TRBJ2-3	ASSEGGLDTQY
TRBV5-4	TRBJ2-3	ASSLPGGGSTDTQY
TRBV5-1	TRBJ2-1	ASSLRASGQHEQF
TRBV5-1	TRBJ2-3	ASSFAPATSDTQY
TRBV30	TRBJ1-1	AWRVPRMNTEAF
TRBV7-2	TRBJ2-1	ASSSSLGFEQF
TRBV5-1	TRBJ2-7	ASQPNEAYEQY
TRBV9	TRBJ2-3	ASSVEGGASDTQY
TRBV5-1	TRBJ2-7	ASSRTGDSSYEQY
TRBV6-1	TRBJ1-1	ASRVGQTRAF
TRBV4-3	TRBJ2-2	ASSHLDRGRAGELF
TRBV15	TRBJ1-2	ATSRDSYGYT
TRBV30	TRBJ2-2	AWMGISNTGELF
TRBV5-1	TRBJ2-3	ASSSGGLASTDTQY
TRBV28	TRBJ1-5	ASSFGDRGNQPQH
TRBV2	TRBJ2-7	ASKGRTSGYEQY
TRBV2	TRBJ2-2	ASSGTSGQARELF
TRBV9	TRBJ1-3	ASSLYDRGLSGNTIY
TRBV4-2	TRBJ2-2	ASSQDMGTTGELF
TRBV20-1	TRBJ2-3	SPSVGETQY
TRBV18	TRBJ2-7	ASSVGQARSYEQY